The rows below give T cell receptor beta chains drawn from one sample of a study of T cell repertoires in ileal Crohn's disease. Profiling relied on immunoSEQ multiplex PCR, and the TCRdb table lists in-frame clones only, not all of them. The profile shows fewer than 5,500 clones, 80% to 85% of them singletons. The material sequenced was ileal tissue. All receptors come from an adult with Crohn's disease. CDR3s include the opening cysteine and the closing phenylalanine or tryptophan. A D gene is named only where the DNA matches it firmly. Part of the rows lack a size; the others show once, few, many or a class for expanded clones.

v_call,clone_size,j_call,d_call,cdr3_nt,cdr3_aa
TRBV5-1,-,TRBJ2-1,TRBD2,TGCGCCAGCAGGAATAGCGGGGGGGCCCAATCCTACAATGAGCAGTTCTTC,CASRNSGGAQSYNEQFF
TRBV4-2,few,TRBJ1-3,TRBD1,TGTGCCAGCAGCCAGGGCGAAGTTGACAGGGTTTACGTTGGAAACACCATATATTTT,CASSQGEVDRVYVGNTIYF
TRBV27,-,TRBJ1-6,-,TGTGCCAGCAGTCCTAGGACGAGTTCACCCCTCCACTTT,CASSPRTSSPLHF
TRBV4-2,-,TRBJ1-2,TRBD1,TGTGCCAGCAGCCAAGAAATGATGACAGGGAGTAACTATGGCTACACCTTC,CASSQEMMTGSNYGYTF
TRBV6-6,once,TRBJ1-1,TRBD1,TGTGCCAGCAGACCGGACAGGGGAGGGACTGAAGCTTTCTTT,CASRPDRGGTEAFF
TRBV27,-,TRBJ2-3,TRBD2,TGTGCCAGCAGTCCACGACGACTAGCGGGGGGACGTTCTGAAGATACGCAGTATTTT,CASSPRRLAGGRSEDTQYF
TRBV2,once,TRBJ1-5,-,TGTGCCACCCGGGGGCCAGGGGACAATCAGCCCCAGCATTTT,CATRGPGDNQPQHF
TRBV6-5,-,TRBJ1-1,-,TGTGCCAGCAGAAGTTACAGGGCTGAGGACACTGAAGCTTTCTTT,CASRSYRAEDTEAFF
TRBV30,few,TRBJ1-2,-,TGTGCCTGGATTAGGGATGGGGCATATTACTATGGCTACACCTTC,CAWIRDGAYYYGYTF
TRBV28,-,TRBJ1-1,-,TGTGCCAGCAGACCTGGGACATCGAACACTGAAGCTTTCTTT,CASRPGTSNTEAFF
TRBV6-5,-,TRBJ1-5,-,TGTGCCAGCCGTCGGGGGGGTACTGGACAGCCCCAGCATTTT,CASRRGGTGQPQHF
TRBV6-5,-,TRBJ2-2,-,TGTGCCAGCAGTCAACGCACCGGGGAGCTGTTTTTT,CASSQRTGELFF
TRBV10-1,few,TRBJ1-1,TRBD1,TGCGCCAGCAGCCGCGATACAGGGGAAGACACTGAAGCTTTCTTT,CASSRDTGEDTEAFF
TRBV19,-,TRBJ1-2,-,TGTGCCAGTACTTTACAGCGGGGAAATGCCTATGGCTACACCTTC,CASTLQRGNAYGYTF
TRBV29-1,-,TRBJ2-1,TRBD1,TGCAGGGGGACAGGGGAGAACAATGAGCAGTTCTTC,CRGTGENNEQFF
TRBV28,-,TRBJ1-1,TRBD1,TGTGCCAGCAGTTTTCCCAGGACAGGGGGGACTGAAGCTTTCTTT,CASSFPRTGGTEAFF
TRBV6-4,-,TRBJ2-2,TRBD1,TGTGCCTTTTCGAACCCGGGACAGGGTGTTGCCGGGGAGCTGTTTTTT,CAFSNPGQGVAGELFF
TRBV7-8,-,TRBJ2-4,TRBD1,TGTGCCAGCAGCCCCTCGACAGGGGCAAGAATTCAGTACTTC,CASSPSTGARIQYF
TRBV18,-,TRBJ1-2,TRBD1,TGTGCCAGCTCGGAGGGGGCCGGGGACTATGGCTACACCTTC,CASSEGAGDYGYTF
TRBV2,-,TRBJ1-2,-,TGTGCCAGCATCGGGGCACCTACTAACTATGGCTACACCTTC,CASIGAPTNYGYTF
TRBV19,once,TRBJ2-7,-,TGTGCCAGTAGCCATCCGGGGGAAACCTACGAGCAGTACTTC,CASSHPGETYEQYF
TRBV28,-,TRBJ1-1,-,TGTGCCAGCAGTTTATTAGGGGGTTTGGACACTGAAGCTTTCTTT,CASSLLGGLDTEAFF
TRBV10-2,-,TRBJ1-1,-,TGCGCCAGCAGGGACAGAAACACTGAAGCTTTCTTT,CASRDRNTEAFF
TRBV19,once,TRBJ2-4,-,TGTGCCAGTAGTATAGGAGACGGGACGGCCAAAAACATTCAGTACTTC,CASSIGDGTAKNIQYF
TRBV7-3,-,TRBJ1-1,-,TGTGCCAGCAGCGTAGATCAGGGGCCTGAAGCTTTCTTT,CASSVDQGPEAFF
TRBV6-4,few,TRBJ1-2,-,TGTGCCAGCAGTCTTTCGGCCAGCCCGGGCTATGGCTACACCTTC,CASSLSASPGYGYTF
TRBV19,-,TRBJ1-1,TRBD1,TGTGCCAGTACTACACAGGGGTTTGCGGACACTGAAGCTTTCTTT,CASTTQGFADTEAFF
TRBV28,-,TRBJ1-1,-,TGTGCCAGCAAACTACTACAGGGAACGTTTGAAGCTTTCTTT,CASKLLQGTFEAFF
TRBV6-1,-,TRBJ1-6,-,TGTGCCAGCAGGCAGGGTCTCCTTAATTCACCCCTCCACTTT,CASRQGLLNSPLHF
TRBV5-8,-,TRBJ1-1,-,TGTGCCAGCAGAGTGGGTTACATGAACACTGAAGCTTTCTTT,CASRVGYMNTEAFF
TRBV27,-,TRBJ2-2,-,TGTGCCAGCAGTTCGGGGGGCCATGGCGGGGAGCTGTTTTTT,CASSSGGHGGELFF
TRBV5-4,-,TRBJ1-1,-,TGTGCCAGCAGCTGGGAGGGGACTGAAGCTTTCTTT,CASSWEGTEAFF
TRBV5-1,-,TRBJ2-1,TRBD2,TGCGCCAGCAGCCCCCGGAGTAGCGGGAGGACGGGGTCCTACAATGAGCAGTTCTTC,CASSPRSSGRTGSYNEQFF
TRBV6-6,-,TRBJ1-5,-,TGTGCCAGCACCGTTGCAGTTAGCAATCAGCCCCAGCATTTT,CASTVAVSNQPQHF
TRBV6-1,-,TRBJ2-1,-,TGTGCCAGCAGTGAAGCTGTTTCTATGAAGGGAGAGCAGTTCTTC,CASSEAVSMKGEQFF